These 10 T cell receptor beta chains were sequenced from one sample in a study of siplizumab effects on memory and regulatory T cells. Profiling relied on immunoSEQ multiplex PCR, and the TCRdb table lists in-frame clones only, not all of them. Of about 56,000 clones listed, just over 95% are singletons. The sequencing sample was made of naive CD8+ T cells sorted from blood. These receptors were obtained from a human donor in good health.

The V gene is TRBV9, the J gene TRBJ2-5, with D perhaps TRBD1 or TRBD2 (5 bases each). The V end lost 3 bases, the J end lost 5 bases, and 17 bases lay between the germline ends. Looked up from germline, CDR1 is SGDLS and CDR2 is YYNGEE. This CDR3 has 15 amino acids. The DNA for the CDR3 is TGTGCCAGCAGCGCAGGAAATCGGGGCCTGGAGACCCAGTACTTC. Its protein product is CASSAGNRGLETQYF.

This clone is a singleton in its sample. The germline gene is not matched at one end of the junction; a read error may be the cause. The J gene is TRBJ2-7, the V gene TRBV6-6, with TRBD2 identical over 8 bases. Looked up from germline, CDR1 is MNHNY and CDR2 is SVGAGI (reference sequence). The CDR3 runs to 13 residues. The CDR3 here is CASSYSSGGGPTF. The CDR3 DNA is TGTGCCAGCAGTTACTCGAGCGGGGGAGGGCCCACCTTC.

CDR3 nucleotide sequence: TGCGCCAGCAGCCATTTCTCGCGGCAGGGTTATCAGCCCCAGCATTTT. Amino acid sequence: CASSHFSRQGYQPQHF. The rearrangement uses TRBV4-1 and TRBJ1-5, with D possibly being TRBD1 (5 bases). The CDR3 sequence is 16 residues long. Trimming shortened V by 3 bases and J by 5 bases, and 17 bases separated the two germline ends. In germline, CDR1 is MGHRA, CDR2 YSYEKL.

This chain joins TRBV7-6 and TRBJ1-5; tentative D call: TRBD1 (6 bases). This CDR3 has 14 amino acids. Germline CDR1 reads SGHVS; CDR2 reads FNYEAQ. Trimming took 3 bases from V and 7 from J, leaving 13 bases between them. The CDR3 sequence: CASSLLQGSQPQHF. CDR3 nucleotide sequence: TGTGCCAGCAGCTTGCTCCAGGGGAGCCAGCCCCAGCATTTT.

V gene TRBV27 combines with J gene TRBJ1-5; TRBD1 might be the D (6 bases). V lost 5 bases and J lost 2, with 16 bases in between. This CDR3 comprises 16 residues. The V gene's germline CDR1 is MNHEY and CDR2 SMNVEV (reference sequence). The CDR3 DNA sequence: TGTGCCAGCAGTACCGACGGACAGACCCGCAATCAGCCCCAGCATTTT. Translation gives CASSTDGQTRNQPQHF.

The rearrangement links TRBV15 to TRBJ1-1; unclear D gene. CDR3 length equals 12 residues. V gave up 4 bases and J gave up 4 bases, with 7 bases separating them. CDR1 and CDR2 (germline): LNHNV, YYDKDF (reference sequence). This chain's CDR3 is CATSTVGTEAFF. The CDR3 DNA reads as TGTGCCACCAGCACCGTGGGCACTGAAGCTTTCTTT.

The chain is built from TRBV30 and TRBJ2-1; D ambiguous. The CDR3 totals 13 residues. Germline V lookup: CDR1 GTSNPN, CDR2 SVGIG (reference sequence). V was shortened by 1 base and J by 1 base, with 5 bases between the two germline ends. CDR3 DNA: TGTGCCTGGAGTGACAGTTCCTACAATGAGCAGTTCTTC. Amino acids: CAWSDSSYNEQFF.

This chain connects TRBV28 to TRBJ1-1, with 7 bases aligning to TRBD1. The CDR3 contains 14 residues. The V segment lost 4 bases and the J segment 1 base; nucleotides outside the gene matches: 3. Germline assignment: CDR1 MDHEN and CDR2 SYDVKM. In DNA form, the CDR3 reads TGTGCCAGCAGTTACCGGGACAGGAACACTGAAGCTTTCTTT. Its translation: CASSYRDRNTEAFF. Full variable domain (missing parts from reference TRBV28 and TRBJ1-1): DVKVTQSSRYLVKRTGEKVFLECVQDMDHENMFWYRQDPGLGLRLIYFSYDVKMKEKGDIPEGYSVSREKKERFSLILESASTNQTSMYLCASSYRDRNTEAFFGQGTRLTVV.

J is TRBJ1-2 and V is TRBV19; a weak D match, TRBD1 (6 bases). The CDR3 is 15 residues long. Trimming removed 3 bases from V and 6 bases from J, with 17 bases in between. Germline assignment: CDR1 LNHDA and CDR2 SQIVND (reference sequence). DNA for the CDR3: TGTGCCAGTAGTATCTTGGCAGGGGCTTCCAATGGCTACACCTTC. Translated: CASSILAGASNGYTF.

This clone was seen once. The chain couples TRBV13 to TRBJ1-4; 7 nucleotides match TRBD1. Per germline, CDR1 PRHDT and CDR2 FYEKMQ (reference sequence). The CDR3 extends over 14 amino acids. The V and J ends lost 5 bases and 6 bases, in that order; junction bases with no gene match: 6. The CDR3 nucleotides are TGTGCCAGCAGCCCCGGGACAGCTTATGAAAAACTGTTTTTT. Translation: CASSPGTAYEKLFF. The variable domain in full, completed from reference TRBV13 and TRBJ1-4, reads AAGVIQSPRHLIKEKRETATLKCYPIPRHDTVYWYQQGPGQDPQFLISFYEKMQSDKGSIPDRFSAQQFSDYHSELNMSSLELGDSALYFCASSPGTAYEKLFFGSGTQLSVL.